Listed below are T cell receptor beta chains from one sample, sequenced in a study of monozygotic twins with inflammatory bowel disease. TCRdb reprocessed the 5' RACE reads and stores each CDR3 protein as one record, lacking DNA. This sample's table reports 300,000 to 400,000 distinct CDR3 sequences. Sequencing used blood. The receptors shown here come from a human donor with ulcerative colitis or Crohn's disease, or a healthy co-twin of an affected twin (not recorded which). Each CDR3 is given with its conserved first and last residue.

v_call: TRBV29-1
j_call: TRBJ2-7
cdr3_aa: CSVEDHRRTSYEQYF

v_call: TRBV30
j_call: TRBJ2-5
cdr3_aa: CAWSIQGGQTQYF

v_call: TRBV19
j_call: TRBJ1-1
cdr3_aa: CASSIGTGGEDTEAFF

v_call: TRBV12-3/TRBV12-4
j_call: TRBJ1-6
cdr3_aa: CASSLSGSSPLHF

v_call: TRBV20-1
j_call: TRBJ1-4
cdr3_aa: CSVGGTNEKLFF

v_call: TRBV6-1
j_call: TRBJ2-7
cdr3_aa: CASIRRTGGIYEQYF

v_call: TRBV7-3
j_call: TRBJ1-5
cdr3_aa: CASSFTITRDRGLYQPQHF

v_call: TRBV18
j_call: TRBJ2-7
cdr3_aa: CASATQVPSGQYF

v_call: TRBV6-5
j_call: TRBJ1-5
cdr3_aa: CASSYTGGNQPQHF

v_call: TRBV5-8
j_call: TRBJ1-4
cdr3_aa: CASSSGGRPTNEKLFF

v_call: TRBV20-1
j_call: TRBJ2-1
cdr3_aa: CSASSLLAGKSSYNEQFF

v_call: TRBV30
j_call: TRBJ1-2
cdr3_aa: CAWSVPLLSRAYGYTF

v_call: TRBV20-1
j_call: TRBJ1-6
cdr3_aa: CSARPPGTLGYNSPLHF

v_call: TRBV6-5
j_call: TRBJ2-7
cdr3_aa: CASSSLFYEQYF

v_call: TRBV5-1
j_call: TRBJ1-5
cdr3_aa: CASFSGQPQHF

v_call: TRBV28
j_call: TRBJ2-3
cdr3_aa: CASSPDLAADTQYF

v_call: TRBV7-2
j_call: TRBJ1-2
cdr3_aa: CASSPGPAGYTF

v_call: TRBV10-2
j_call: TRBJ2-7
cdr3_aa: CASSDLPGTSAFGQYF

v_call: TRBV29-1
j_call: TRBJ2-1
cdr3_aa: CSAPHPASGGLYNEQFF